This T cell receptor (beta chain) stems from a study of control samples from healthy donors and cancer patients (dated by TCRdb to 2019 to 2021). In regard to this clone: It lacks a known antigen. No base-level quality is on record; no much larger clone is a single base apart.

The germline V gene sets CDR1 to LGHNA and CDR2 to YSLEER. V lost 0 bases and J lost 1 base; the stretch between them is 12 bases long. Measured from the cysteine to the phenylalanine, the CDR3 is 17 residues long. The CDR3 DNA has 51 bases and is translated from base 1. Libraries were made using the immunoSEQ multiplex PCR assay. TCRdb carries this immuneACCESS record with in-frame sequences only. Its versions omit some clonotypes, under half of them owing to an unresolved V gene in the studies checked, with the rest unexplained. This sample has some 120,000 clones in its table, and around 92% of those were observed once. 0.55% to 0.65% of the sample rests with the top ten.

The sample was PBMCs. The origin of this receptor is a man at least 80 years old with head and neck cancer. The chain employs TRBV4-3 and TRBJ1-4; TRBD1 is a weak D gene call, 5 bases matching. The bases read TGCGCCAGCAGCCAAGATCCAAGGGGCCTAACTAATGAAAAACTGTTTTTT. This yields the protein CASSQDPRGLTNEKLFF.